There are a few counts of the clone carrying this T cell receptor beta chain. Its target is unknown. Only in-frame clones appear in the TCRdb table, and some are missing; sequencing was by immunoSEQ multiplex PCR. The table lists about 3,800 clones, 66% of them singletons. This sample is part of a study of STAT3 mutations in large granular lymphocyte leukemia. Study-wide points: All newly emerging clones after therapy were STAT3 wild type. Every T-cell large granular lymphocyte leukemia patient had at least one immunodominant TCR beta clonotype.

The sample was peripheral blood mononuclear cells. The clonotype comes from a man in his sixties with T-cell large granular lymphocyte leukemia. Some clones in this sample may be carry-over from other donors' samples.

This chain's CDR3 is CASSPDRNYYGYTF. CDR3 in DNA: TGTGCCAGCTCACCGGACAGGAACTACTATGGCTACACCTTC. V gene TRBV18 combines with J gene TRBJ1-2; 7 bases fit TRBD1. The CDR3 length is 14 residues. V gave up 3 bases and J gave up 3 bases; unmatched junction bases: 4. Per germline, CDR1 KGHSH and CDR2 LQKENI.